The rows below give T cell receptor beta chains drawn from one sample of a study of blood T cell repertoires in COVID-19. Clones were sequenced by immunoSEQ multiplex PCR, and TCRdb holds only the in-frame ones, with some missing. The sample holds about 110,000 clones; about 93% are singletons and the top ten take 1% to 1.5%. The sequencing sample was made of peripheral blood. These receptors all come from a woman aged 25 to 39 with acute or convalescent COVID-19. CDR3s include the opening cysteine and the closing phenylalanine or tryptophan. The D gene is left open where the match is weak. Only some rows state a clone size, as once, few, many or a class for expanded clones.

TRBD2,TRBJ2-5,-,TRBV5-4,CASSSLASETQYF,TGTGCCAGCAGCTCACTAGCGAGCGAGACCCAGTACTTC
-,TRBJ2-1,once,TRBV19,CASSIGGDYNEQFF,TGTGCCAGTAGTATAGGGGGCGACTACAATGAGCAGTTCTTC
-,TRBJ1-6,-,TRBV30,CAWSVLRGRDSPLHF,TGTGCCTGGAGTGTACTACGGGGGAGGGATTCACCCCTCCACTTT
TRBD2,TRBJ2-1,-,TRBV27,CASSPWTSSYNEQFF,TGTGCCAGCAGTCCATGGACTAGCTCATACAATGAGCAGTTCTTC
-,TRBJ2-2,once,TRBV7-8,CASSPMGAGTGELFF,TGTGCCAGCAGCCCCATGGGGGCAGGCACCGGGGAGCTGTTTTTT
-,TRBJ1-3,-,TRBV19,CASSIGLPGNTIYF,TGTGCCAGTAGTATCGGACTCCCCGGAAACACCATATATTTT
TRBD2,TRBJ2-7,-,TRBV28,CASCCSSGSFYEQYF,TGTGCCAGCTGTTGTTCTAGCGGGAGTTTCTACGAGCAGTACTTC
TRBD2,TRBJ2-3,-,TRBV20-1,CSASSGSFGTDTQYF,TGCAGTGCTAGTAGCGGGAGTTTCGGCACAGATACGCAGTATTTT
-,TRBJ2-1,-,TRBV11-3,CASSRKTGIYNEQFF,TGTGCCAGCAGTCGAAAAACAGGGATTTACAATGAGCAGTTCTTC
TRBD2,TRBJ2-3,once,TRBV14,CASSQDRSSGRSTDTQYF,TGTGCCAGCAGCCAAGATCGATCTAGCGGGAGGAGCACAGATACGCAGTATTTT
TRBD1,TRBJ1-1,-,TRBV19,CASRGQGDNTEAFF,TGTGCCAGTAGGGGACAGGGGGACAACACTGAAGCTTTCTTT
TRBD1,TRBJ1-5,-,TRBV5-4,CASSSGTDHQPQHF,TGTGCCAGCAGCTCCGGGACAGACCATCAGCCCCAGCATTTT
TRBD2,TRBJ2-3,-,TRBV6-2/TRBV6-3,CASSYGGLAGDTDTQYF,TGTGCCAGCAGTTACGGAGGACTAGCGGGAGACACAGATACGCAGTATTTT
-,TRBJ2-3,-,TRBV30,CAWYIPGETDTQYF,TGTGCCTGGTACATACCAGGGGAGACAGATACGCAGTATTTT
TRBD1,TRBJ1-3,-,TRBV9,CASSVRQGDGNTIYF,TGTGCCAGCAGCGTCCGACAGGGTGACGGAAACACCATATATTTT
TRBD2,TRBJ2-7,-,TRBV28,CASSFRTSGGKPYEQYF,TGTGCCAGCAGTTTCCGGACTAGCGGGGGGAAACCCTACGAGCAGTACTTC
-,TRBJ1-3,-,TRBV19,CASTPWQGNTIYF,TGTGCCAGTACTCCATGGCAGGGAAACACCATATATTTT